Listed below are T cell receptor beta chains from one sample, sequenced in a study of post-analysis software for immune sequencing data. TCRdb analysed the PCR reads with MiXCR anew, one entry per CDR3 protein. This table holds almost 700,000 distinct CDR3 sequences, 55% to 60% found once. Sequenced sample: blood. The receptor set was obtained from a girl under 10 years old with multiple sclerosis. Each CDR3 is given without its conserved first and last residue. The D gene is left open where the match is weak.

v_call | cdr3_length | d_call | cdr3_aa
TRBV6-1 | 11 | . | ASSEPPWDEQY
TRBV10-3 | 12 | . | AISDGGSDQPQH
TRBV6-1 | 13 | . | ASSEYREDPYEQY
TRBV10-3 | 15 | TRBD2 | AISESPPTSDYNEQF
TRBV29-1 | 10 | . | SVAERSGEQY
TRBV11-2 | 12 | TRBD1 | ASSSLTGVGEQF
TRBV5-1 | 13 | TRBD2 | ASIPTSGRRDTQY
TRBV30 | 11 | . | ALRHQPHYEQY
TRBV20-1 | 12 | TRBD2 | SAAPLAGADTQY
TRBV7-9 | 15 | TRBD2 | ASNHPLSGADQETQY
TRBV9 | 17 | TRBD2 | ASSVATGGRLAGENEQF
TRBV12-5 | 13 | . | ASGLAPVLSETQY
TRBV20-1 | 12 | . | SARSGLGSNEQF
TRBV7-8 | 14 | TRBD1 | ASSPLSTGKQETQY
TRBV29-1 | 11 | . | SVSRDSDNEQF
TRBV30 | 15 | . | AWSPSSTGRWGNEQF
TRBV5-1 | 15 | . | ASSLEGVSYSYNEQF
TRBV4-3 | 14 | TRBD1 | ASSQVGGQGTDTQY
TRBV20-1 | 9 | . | STGVPYGYT
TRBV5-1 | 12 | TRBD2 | ASSMHGTKDEQF
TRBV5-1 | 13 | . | ASSFLVKGEEKLF
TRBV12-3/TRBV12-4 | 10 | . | ASRQTDYSYT
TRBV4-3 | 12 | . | ASSPQRVSHEQF
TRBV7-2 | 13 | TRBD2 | ASSRSGGVGDEQF
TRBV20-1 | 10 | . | SAPDRNTEAF
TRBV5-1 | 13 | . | ASRGVGTSYNEQF
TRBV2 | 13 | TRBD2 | ASTSTSGRGETQY
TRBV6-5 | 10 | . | ASAPEAGGYT
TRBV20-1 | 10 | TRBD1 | SARTGYQPQH
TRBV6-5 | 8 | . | ASGQETQY
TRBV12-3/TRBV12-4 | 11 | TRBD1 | ASRRTGGIEAF
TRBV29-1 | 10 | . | SVGGRSDGYT
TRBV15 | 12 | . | ATSKDRVNYGYT
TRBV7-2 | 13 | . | ASSDPVGDENIQY
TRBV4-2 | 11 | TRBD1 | ASSPDRGNEAF
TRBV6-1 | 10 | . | ASRRSTDTQY
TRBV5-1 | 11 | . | ASSPGQTTEAF
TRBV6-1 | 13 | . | ASSGSGTALSGYT
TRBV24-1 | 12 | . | ATSDALHIYGYT
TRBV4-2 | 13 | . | ASSQALSLNEKLF
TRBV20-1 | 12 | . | SARTWTEGDGYT
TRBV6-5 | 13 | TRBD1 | ASSYGTGGRETQY
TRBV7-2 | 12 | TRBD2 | ASSSRLAVETQY
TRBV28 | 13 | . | ASSLPGTGTDTQY
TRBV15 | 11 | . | ATSRDVPSEQF
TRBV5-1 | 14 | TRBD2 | ASSLALAGATYEQY
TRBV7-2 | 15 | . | ASTIYNTGMSGDGYT
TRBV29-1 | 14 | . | SVDNGRDIAGNTIY
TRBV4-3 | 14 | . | ASSQEERSGKNIQY
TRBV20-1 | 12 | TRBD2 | SARRGRELDTQY
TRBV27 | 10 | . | ASSLRIYGYT
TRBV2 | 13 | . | ASSGGSSFTDTQY
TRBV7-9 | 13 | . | ASSLGGISENIQY
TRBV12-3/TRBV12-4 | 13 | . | ASSLYTPIRDEQF
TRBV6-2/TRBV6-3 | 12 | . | ATLLTAYNSPLH
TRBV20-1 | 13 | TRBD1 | SAEPPGQGTDTQY
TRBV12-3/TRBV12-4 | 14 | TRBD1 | ASSPDRELTYYGYT